Sequencing of this TCR beta chain was carried out in a study of T cells in Graves' hyperthyroidism and ophthalmopathy. The CDR3 runs to 13 residues. Germline loops: CDR1 MGHRA, CDR2 YSYEKL. Trimming at V came to 3 bases and at J to 4 bases, leaving 1 base not matched to a gene. Template material for amplifying TCR beta CDR3 regions consisted of RNA transcripts. The HTBI primer set served for first-round RT-PCR of the TCR CDR3. TCRdb ran MiXCR on the multiplex PCR reads and lists one entry per CDR3 protein. The profile covers hundreds of thousands of distinct CDR3 sequences, with approximately 15% appearing a single time and less than 3.5% taken by the ten largest. Whole-study results and caveats: The model made its ophthalmopathy prediction, and onset followed a median 6.5 months later.

In regard to this clonotype: Antigen specificity is unknown.

V gene TRBV4-1 combines with J gene TRBJ2-7, with TRBD1 matching over 9 bases. Sample: blood. The source of this sequence is a woman aged 35 to 49 with Graves' ophthalmopathy. As DNA, the CDR3 is TGCGCCAGCAGCCAGGGGACAGGGTACGAGCAGTACTTC. Translation: CASSQGTGYEQYF.